Listed below are T cell receptor beta chains from one sample, sequenced in a study of blood T cell repertoires in COVID-19. Data came from immunoSEQ multiplex PCR; TCRdb stores just in-frame clones and leaves some out. The sample includes approximately 150,000 clones, around 84% seen only once; the top ten take over 2.5%. Sequenced: peripheral blood. These receptors all come from a human donor with acute or convalescent COVID-19. The donor label of this sample is uncertain. Both conserved end residues are part of each CDR3. A D gene is named only where the DNA matches it firmly. The size field is filled for only some rows; it gives once, few, many or a size class.

CDR3 DNA,CDR3 protein,V gene,J gene,CDR3 length,clone size,D gene
TGTGCCACCAGTGAACTACAGGGACGGGGCGAGACCCAGTACTTC,CATSELQGRGETQYF,TRBV24-1,TRBJ2-5,15,.,.
TGCGCCAGCAGCTTCGGGGACAGGGAGACAGATACGCAGTATTTT,CASSFGDRETDTQYF,TRBV5-1,TRBJ2-3,15,few,TRBD1
TGTGCCAGCAGCCCCCGGACTAGCGGGAGTAGGAATGAGCAGTTCTTC,CASSPRTSGSRNEQFF,TRBV7-9,TRBJ2-1,16,.,TRBD2
TGTGCCAGCAGTTACTCGACGTTGGTGGCAGGGATCCCGAACACTGAAGCTTTCTTT,CASSYSTLVAGIPNTEAFF,TRBV6-2/TRBV6-3,TRBJ1-1,19,.,.
TGCAGCGTTGAAGATTCGGACAGTCCTAACTATGGCTACACCTTC,CSVEDSDSPNYGYTF,TRBV29-1,TRBJ1-2,15,.,.
TGTGCCAGCAGCTTAGGGGGGCATCAGCCCCAGCATTTT,CASSLGGHQPQHF,TRBV7-9,TRBJ1-5,13,.,.
TGCGCCAGCAGCCAAGATACGGGGTATAACTATGGCTACACCTTC,CASSQDTGYNYGYTF,TRBV4-3,TRBJ1-2,15,.,.
TGCGCCAGCAGCCATGGGTCGACTATATTACGGGGGGCCCAGTACTTC,CASSHGSTILRGAQYF,TRBV4-1,TRBJ2-5,16,few,TRBD2
TGTGCCAGCAGTGAGGCGTCGGGTGCGTACAATGAGCAGTTCTTC,CASSEASGAYNEQFF,TRBV6-1,TRBJ2-1,15,.,.
TGTGCCAGCAGCCATACTCAAATGGGAGGACCCGAAGCTTTCTTT,CASSHTQMGGPEAFF,TRBV3-1/TRBV3-2,TRBJ1-1,15,few,.
TGTGCCACCAGCAGAGATCGGAGGGACTACACCTTC,CATSRDRRDYTF,TRBV15,TRBJ1-2,12,.,.
TGTGCCAGCAGCTTAGATCGGGGGGCGGACATGAACACTGAAGCTTTCTTT,CASSLDRGADMNTEAFF,TRBV11-3,TRBJ1-1,17,.,.
TGCGCCAGCAGCTTAAAAACCGGGACAGTTTACCGAAATAATTCACCCCTCCACTTT,CASSLKTGTVYRNNSPLHF,TRBV5-1,TRBJ1-6,19,few,TRBD1
TGTGCCTGGAGTGTAGGGGTTCATGGCTACACCTTC,CAWSVGVHGYTF,TRBV30,TRBJ1-2,12,.,.
TGTGCCACCAATTCAGGGGTTGGAACAGATACGCAGTATTTT,CATNSGVGTDTQYF,TRBV24-1,TRBJ2-3,14,.,.
TGTGCCATCAGTGATGGGGGCGCCAGCACAGATACGCAGTATTTT,CAISDGGASTDTQYF,TRBV10-3,TRBJ2-3,15,.,.
TGTGCCAGCAGCCCACGGGTACCGGTGAACACCGGGGAGCTGTTTTTT,CASSPRVPVNTGELFF,TRBV11-3,TRBJ2-2,16,.,.
TGTGCCAGCAGCGTAGGGGACAGCGATCAGCCCCAGCATTTT,CASSVGDSDQPQHF,TRBV9,TRBJ1-5,14,.,TRBD1
TGTGCCAGCAGCCTCGGTCAGAGCGCTACCAGTTATGGCTACACCTTC,CASSLGQSATSYGYTF,TRBV3-1/TRBV3-2,TRBJ1-2,16,.,.
TGCAGCGTTGAGAGCTCTGGGGCCAACGTCCTGACTTTC,CSVESSGANVLTF,TRBV29-1,TRBJ2-6,13,.,.
TGTGCCACCAGTGATTCAAGACAGCTCTATGGCTACACCTTC,CATSDSRQLYGYTF,TRBV24-1,TRBJ1-2,14,few,.
TGCGCCAGCAGCTTGGCGGGGGAGGGACTAGCGGTGTACCAAGAGACCCAGTACTTC,CASSLAGEGLAVYQETQYF,TRBV5-1,TRBJ2-5,19,.,TRBD2
TGTGCCAGTAGTAGAGGTGGGGAGGTCGTGACTGAAGCTTTCTTT,CASSRGGEVVTEAFF,TRBV19,TRBJ1-1,15,.,.
TGCGCCAGCAGCTTGGCAGTTGGTTTCGCTAACTATGGCTACACCTTC,CASSLAVGFANYGYTF,TRBV5-1,TRBJ1-2,16,.,.
TGTGCCAGCACGACTACCCCCTCTGGAAACACCATATATTTT,CASTTTPSGNTIYF,TRBV2,TRBJ1-3,14,.,.
TGTGCCAGCAGCGGACAGGGGGCGGCTGAAAAACTGTTTTTT,CASSGQGAAEKLFF,TRBV9,TRBJ1-4,14,few,TRBD1
TGTGCCAGTAGTATGACGGGGGGTCAGCCCCAGCATTTT,CASSMTGGQPQHF,TRBV19,TRBJ1-5,13,.,.
TGTGCCAGCAGCCATCAGATTCAGGGGGTTTGGACTGAAGCTTTCTTT,CASSHQIQGVWTEAFF,TRBV3-1/TRBV3-2,TRBJ1-1,16,.,TRBD1
TGCGCCAGCAGCTCCGGACAGATACAAGAGACCCAGTACTTC,CASSSGQIQETQYF,TRBV5-1,TRBJ2-5,14,once,.
TGTGCCAGCAGCCCATCGGGACAGCGGAATGAAAAACTGTTTTTT,CASSPSGQRNEKLFF,TRBV7-3,TRBJ1-4,15,.,TRBD1
TGTGCCAGCAGGGGGACCGGGACAGGGGGCGGTAAACTGTTTTTT,CASRGTGTGGGKLFF,TRBV2,TRBJ1-4,15,.,TRBD1
TGTGCCAGCAGCCAAGTAACTAGCCAGTGTGACAATGAGCAGTTCTTC,CASSQVTSQCDNEQFF,TRBV3-1/TRBV3-2,TRBJ2-1,16,.,.
TGTGCCAGCAGCTTACGATCGGGAGGGCCATCGAAAGAGACCCAGTACTTC,CASSLRSGGPSKETQYF,TRBV7-8,TRBJ2-5,17,.,TRBD2
TGTGCCAGCAGTTACCCCTTGAACACTGAAGCTTTCTTT,CASSYPLNTEAFF,TRBV6-2/TRBV6-3,TRBJ1-1,13,few,.
TGTGCCAGCAGTTACGGTAACTTTCACACAGATACGCAGTATTTT,CASSYGNFHTDTQYF,TRBV6-5,TRBJ2-3,15,few,.
TGTGCCAGCAGCCAGGACAGTCCCCCCCTCCACTTT,CASSQDSPPLHF,TRBV7-9,TRBJ1-6,12,few,.
TGTGCCAGCAGCTTGTATGCGGGACTGAACATTCAGTACTTC,CASSLYAGLNIQYF,TRBV5-8,TRBJ2-4,14,.,.
TGTGCCTGGAGTGTGTCCCAGGTTAACACTGAAGCTTTCTTT,CAWSVSQVNTEAFF,TRBV30,TRBJ1-1,14,.,.
TGTGCCAGCAGTGAGACAGGGAGGAGGACTGAAGCTTTCTTT,CASSETGRRTEAFF,TRBV6-1,TRBJ1-1,14,.,TRBD1
TGTGCCAGCAGCTTCCGACTAGCGGGGGGGCCTGTTGGAGAGACCCAGTACTTC,CASSFRLAGGPVGETQYF,TRBV7-2,TRBJ2-5,18,.,TRBD2
TGTGCCAGCAGTTTGCGGGGAATTATCGGGGAGCTGTTTTTT,CASSLRGIIGELFF,TRBV27,TRBJ2-2,14,.,.
TGTGCCAGCAGTCCTAGGACAGTTGCCTTCTATGGCTACACCTTC,CASSPRTVAFYGYTF,TRBV27,TRBJ1-2,15,.,.
TGTGCCAGCAGCCCGCCAACAGGGGGGAACACTGAAGCTTTCTTT,CASSPPTGGNTEAFF,TRBV14,TRBJ1-1,15,.,TRBD1
TGTGCCAGCAGCAGGGACAACTACGAGCAGTACTTC,CASSRDNYEQYF,TRBV11-2,TRBJ2-7,12,.,.
TGTGCCAGCAGTAAACTTCCGGGACAGATAGCCAAAAACATTCAGTACTTC,CASSKLPGQIAKNIQYF,TRBV6-2/TRBV6-3,TRBJ2-4,17,.,TRBD1
TGCGCCAGCAGCCAGGAGCGGGGGGCCTACGAGCAGTACTTC,CASSQERGAYEQYF,TRBV4-3,TRBJ2-7,14,.,TRBD2
TGTGCCAGCAGGGACAAATACTATGGCTACACCTTC,CASRDKYYGYTF,TRBV6-6,TRBJ1-2,12,.,.
TGTGCCAGCAGCCCTTGGACAGGGGGCTTGGATGAAAAACTGTTTTTT,CASSPWTGGLDEKLFF,TRBV11-2,TRBJ1-4,16,.,TRBD1
TGTGCCAGCGGAGGAAGGGACAGGGGTGTGGAGACCCAGTACTTC,CASGGRDRGVETQYF,TRBV11-2,TRBJ2-5,15,.,TRBD1